This record concerns one T cell receptor (beta chain) sequence. This record comes from a study of blood T cells in healthy people across ages. Each donor was a healthy Caucasian individual from Russia, aged about 6 to 90. Combining a sample-barcoded 5' primer with a J-beta primer mix, a second PCR ran for roughly 7 to 11 cycles. TCRdb reprocessed the 5' RACE reads with MiXCR, giving one entry per CDR3 protein. The sample has 1.5 million to 2 million distinct CDR3 sequences; roughly 52% are singletons. The CDR3 loop spans 14 amino acids. Trimming pared 0 bases from V and 9 bases from J, leaving 12 bases between. Germline CDR1 and CDR2: SGHDN and FVKESK.

The rearrangement uses TRBV14 and TRBJ2-1; a weak D match, TRBD1 (5 bases). Specimen: blood. This sequence originates from a woman aged 35 to 49 in good health. In DNA form, the CDR3 reads TGTGCCAGCAGCCAAGAGGCGACAGTTGGTGAGCAGTTCTTC. This translates into CASSQEATVGEQFF.